The source of this T cell receptor beta chain is a study of healthy donors' naive CD4 and CD8 T cells. Study-level background: Donors, half of them female, were 20-25, 40-50 or 60-70 years old.

In the case of this clonotype: Its antigen is not identified. The junction departs from the called germline gene at one end, perhaps through a read error.

The study's findings and limits: Alpha and beta chains were sequenced in bulk without pairing. A reported CD4+/CD8+ bias affected most V and J genes in naive cells. CDR3 charge plus V and J genes appeared to account for about 13% of CD4/CD8 variance.

A linear amplification protocol produced the TCR libraries from about 450 ng of total RNA. In TCRdb, the reads were re-called with MiXCR into one record per CDR3 protein. Of 150,000 to 200,000 distinct CDR3 sequences detected, 65% to 80% appear once; the ten largest clones hold 2% to 2.5%. The germline CDR1 and CDR2 sequences are LNHNV and YYDKDF (reference sequence). The CDR3 has 15 residues. The genes are TRBV15 and TRBJ1-2; the D is unclear. The sequence came from a pool of human donors in good health; the sample pools cells from several healthy donors. The source material was naive CD4+ and CD8+ T cells sorted from blood, pooled from several donors. Here the CDR3 reads CATSGDLGEVSGYTF. CDR3 bases: TGTGCCACCAGCGGAGATCTTGGGGAAGTCAGCGGCTACACCTTC. The full variable domain, completed using reference TRBV15 and TRBJ1-2, is DAMVIQNPRYQVTQFGKPVTLSCSQTLNHNVMYWYQQKSSQAPKLLFHYYDKDFNNEADTPDNFQSRRPNTSFCFLDIRSPGLGDTAMYLCATSGDLGEVSGYTFGSGTRLTVV.